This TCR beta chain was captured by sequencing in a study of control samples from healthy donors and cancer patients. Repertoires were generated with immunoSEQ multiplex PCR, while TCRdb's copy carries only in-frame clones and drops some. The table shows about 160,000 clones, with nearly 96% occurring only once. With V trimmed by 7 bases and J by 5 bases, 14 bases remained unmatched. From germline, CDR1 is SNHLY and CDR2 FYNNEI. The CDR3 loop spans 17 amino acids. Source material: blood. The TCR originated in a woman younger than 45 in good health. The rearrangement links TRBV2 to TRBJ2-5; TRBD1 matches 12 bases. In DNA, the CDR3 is TGTGCCAGCACAATCTTCCCGGGACAGGGGGCCGGTGAGACCCAGTACTTC. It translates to CASTIFPGQGAGETQYF.